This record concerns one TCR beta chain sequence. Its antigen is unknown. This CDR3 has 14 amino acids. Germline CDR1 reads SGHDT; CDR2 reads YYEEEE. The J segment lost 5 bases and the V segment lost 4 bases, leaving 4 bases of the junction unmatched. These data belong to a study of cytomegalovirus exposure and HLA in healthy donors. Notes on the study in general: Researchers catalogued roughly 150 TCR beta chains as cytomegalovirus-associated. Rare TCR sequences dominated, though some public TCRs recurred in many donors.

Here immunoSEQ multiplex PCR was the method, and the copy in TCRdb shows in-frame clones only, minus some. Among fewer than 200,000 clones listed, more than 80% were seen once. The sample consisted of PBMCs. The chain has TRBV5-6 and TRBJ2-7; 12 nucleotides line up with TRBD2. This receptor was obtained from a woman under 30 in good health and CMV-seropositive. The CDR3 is CASSVTSGRNEQYF. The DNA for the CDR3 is TGTGCCAGCAGCGTAACTAGCGGGAGGAACGAGCAGTACTTC.